This T cell receptor (beta chain) was sequenced during a study of spatial heterogeneity in lung cancer. Study as a whole: A consistent excess of beta-chain over alpha-chain sequences was detected. Every unique TCR and UMI combination, on average, appeared more than ten times in raw reads.

V gave up 0 bases and J gave up 6 bases, with 5 bases separating them. Germline V CDR1 and CDR2: SGHDN, FVKESK. This CDR3 has 13 amino acids. Regarding time point: sample taken at primary tumor resection. Unsorted whole RNA samples from tumor, nontumor lung or frozen PBMC were sequenced. Every TCR cDNA molecule bore its own unique molecular identifier. One entry per CDR3 protein, called by TCRdb with MiXCR from the 5' RACE reads. The repertoire holds about 92,000 distinct CDR3 sequences, with roughly 12% as singletons. This clonotype was seen more than once but under ten times. Specimen: PBMCs, collected at surgery. The TCR comes from a male donor with early-stage non-small cell lung cancer. The rearrangement joins TRBV14 to TRBJ2-2; no clear D. In DNA, the CDR3 is TGTGCCAGCAGCCAAGAAGTGGCCGGGGAGCTGTTTTTT. It codes for CASSQEVAGELFF. Combining the CDR3 with reference TRBV14 and TRBJ2-2 gives the whole variable domain EAGVTQFPSHSVIEKGQTVTLRCDPISGHDNLYWYRRVMGKEIKFLLHFVKESKQDESGMPNNRFLAERTGGTYSTLKVQPAELEDSGVYFCASSQEVAGELFFGEGSRLTVL.